Listed here are 8 T cell receptor beta chains from one sample, sequenced in a study of monozygotic twins with inflammatory bowel disease. No DNA is given; TCRdb re-called the 5' RACE reads and lists each CDR3 protein once. Its table records under 150,000 distinct CDR3 sequences. Sequencing was carried out using blood. These receptors originate from a human donor with ulcerative colitis or Crohn's disease, or a healthy co-twin of an affected twin (not recorded which).

The V gene is TRBV15, the J gene TRBJ1-2; TCRdb's assignment of TRBD1 cannot be checked, as there is no DNA. Germline CDR1 reads LNHNV; CDR2 reads YYDKDF (reference sequence). CDR3 length equals 15 residues. The chain's CDR3 is CATTSGQAAYYGYTF.

The chain has TRBV12-3 or TRBV12-4 and TRBJ1-2; TCRdb calls TRBD1, which cannot be checked without DNA. The CDR3 sequence is 18 residues long. The CDR3: CASSLTATAWRTNYGYTF.

The V gene is TRBV30, the J gene TRBJ2-7; TCRdb selects TRBD1, and the lack of DNA leaves this call unchecked. The CDR3 loop spans 14 amino acids. CDR1 GTSNPN and CDR2 SVGIG come from the germline V gene (reference sequence). The CDR3 spells CAWRTAGLRRWQYF.

The rearrangement uses TRBV7-8 and TRBJ2-7. The CDR3 covers 13 residues. Germline lookup yields CDR1 SGHVS and CDR2 FQNEAQ. The CDR3 region is CASSPPRAYEQYF.

V gene TRBV28 combines with J gene TRBJ2-6; TCRdb's D call, TRBD2, is unchecked because there is no DNA. Germline CDR1 reads MDHEN; CDR2 reads SYDVKM. The CDR3 has 15 residues. The CDR3 sequence: CASRGGGAGANVLTF.

This chain uses TRBV20-1 with TRBJ1-1. Looked up from germline, CDR1 is DFQATT and CDR2 is SNEGSKA (reference sequence). This CDR3 is built from 15 residues. CDR3 protein: CSARDATVMNTEAFF.

This chain joins TRBV5-1 and TRBJ1-1. Germline V gene lookup returns CDR1 SGHRS and CDR2 YFSETQ. This CDR3 has 16 amino acids. The CDR3 reads CASSSKLQTMSTEAFF.

The chain has TRBV5-1 and TRBJ2-3; lacking DNA, the TRBD2 call made by TCRdb goes unchecked. Germline CDR1 reads SGHRS; CDR2 reads YFSETQ. This CDR3 contains 14 residues. The CDR3 loop reads CASSLARGRDTQYF.